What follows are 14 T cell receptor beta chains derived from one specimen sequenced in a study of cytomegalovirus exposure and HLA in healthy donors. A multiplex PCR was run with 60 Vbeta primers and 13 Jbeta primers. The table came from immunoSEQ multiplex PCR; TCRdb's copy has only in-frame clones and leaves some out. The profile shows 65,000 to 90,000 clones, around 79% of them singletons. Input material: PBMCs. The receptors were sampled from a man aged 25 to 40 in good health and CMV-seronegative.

CDR3 bases: TGTGCCAGCAGCTTAGCGACCACAGGGGGCGAGAGGCAGTACTTC. Its protein product is CASSLATTGGERQYF. This rearrangement joins TRBV7-9 to TRBJ2-7; 9 bases are shared with TRBD1. The junction had 9 bases not matched to a gene; V was cut back by 0 bases and J by 9 bases. CDR3 length: 15 residues. The germline V gene encodes CDR1 SEHNR and CDR2 FQNEAQ (reference sequence).

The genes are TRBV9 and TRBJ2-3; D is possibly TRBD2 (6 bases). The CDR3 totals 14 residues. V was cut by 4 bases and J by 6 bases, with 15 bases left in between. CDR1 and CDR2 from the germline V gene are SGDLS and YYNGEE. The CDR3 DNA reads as TGTGCCAGCAGCCCGGCCCCGGAGGGGGATACGCAGTATTTT. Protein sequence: CASSPAPEGDTQYF.

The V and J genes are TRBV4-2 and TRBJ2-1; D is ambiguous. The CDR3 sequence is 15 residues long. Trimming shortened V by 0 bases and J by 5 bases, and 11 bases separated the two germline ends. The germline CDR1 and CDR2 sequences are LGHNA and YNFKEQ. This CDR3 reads CASSQDKWANNEQFF. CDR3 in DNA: TGTGCCAGCAGCCAAGATAAGTGGGCGAACAATGAGCAGTTCTTC.

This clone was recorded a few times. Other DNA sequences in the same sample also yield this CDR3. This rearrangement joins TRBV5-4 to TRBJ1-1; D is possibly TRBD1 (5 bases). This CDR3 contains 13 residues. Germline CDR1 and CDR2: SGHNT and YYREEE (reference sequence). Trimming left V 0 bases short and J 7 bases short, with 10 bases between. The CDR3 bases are TGTGCCAGCAGCTTGGTAGGGGCCTATGAAGCTTTCTTT. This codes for CASSLVGAYEAFF.

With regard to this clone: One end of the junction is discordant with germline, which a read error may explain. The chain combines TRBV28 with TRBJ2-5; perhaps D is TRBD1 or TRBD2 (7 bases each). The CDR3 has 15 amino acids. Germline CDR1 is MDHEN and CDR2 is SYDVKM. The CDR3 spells CSSRGDYSSQETQYF. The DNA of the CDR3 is TGTTCCAGCAGGGGGGACTATAGCAGTCAAGAGACCCAGTACTTC.

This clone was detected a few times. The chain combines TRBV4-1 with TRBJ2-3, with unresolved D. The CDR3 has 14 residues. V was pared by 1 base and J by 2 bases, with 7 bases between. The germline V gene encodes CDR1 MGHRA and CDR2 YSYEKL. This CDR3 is CASSQGLYTDTQYF. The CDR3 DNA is TGCGCCAGCAGCCAAGGGCTTTACACAGATACGCAGTATTTT.

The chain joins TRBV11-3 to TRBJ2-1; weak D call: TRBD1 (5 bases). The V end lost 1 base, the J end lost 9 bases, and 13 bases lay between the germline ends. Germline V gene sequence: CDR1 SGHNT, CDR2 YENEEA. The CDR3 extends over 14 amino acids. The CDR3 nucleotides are TGTGCCAGCAGCTTAGCCCCCAGTAGGGGTGAGCAGTTCTTC. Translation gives CASSLAPSRGEQFF. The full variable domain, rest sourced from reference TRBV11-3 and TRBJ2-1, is EAGVVQSPRYKIIEKKQPVAFWCNPISGHNTLYWYLQNLGQGPELLIRYENEEAVDDSQLPKDRFSAERLKGVDSTLKIQPAELGDSAVYLCASSLAPSRGEQFFGPGTRLTVL.

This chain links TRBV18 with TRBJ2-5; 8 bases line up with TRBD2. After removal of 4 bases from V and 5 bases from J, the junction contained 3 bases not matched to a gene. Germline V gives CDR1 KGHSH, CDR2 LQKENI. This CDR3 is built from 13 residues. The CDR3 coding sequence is TGTGCCAGCTCACGGACTAGCAGCGAGACCCAGTACTTC. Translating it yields CASSRTSSETQYF.

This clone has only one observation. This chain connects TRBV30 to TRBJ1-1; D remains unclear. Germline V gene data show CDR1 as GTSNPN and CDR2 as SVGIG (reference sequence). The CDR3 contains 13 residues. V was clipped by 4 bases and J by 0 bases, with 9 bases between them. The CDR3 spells CAWNSALNTEAFF. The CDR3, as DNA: TGTGCCTGGAATAGCGCACTGAACACTGAAGCTTTCTTT.

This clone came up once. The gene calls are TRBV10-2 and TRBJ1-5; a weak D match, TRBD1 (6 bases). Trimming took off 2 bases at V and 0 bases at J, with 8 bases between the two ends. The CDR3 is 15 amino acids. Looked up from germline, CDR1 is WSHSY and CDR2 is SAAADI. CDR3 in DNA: TGCGCCAGCAGTGAGGGGACATCTAGCAATCAGCCCCAGCATTTT. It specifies CASSEGTSSNQPQHF.

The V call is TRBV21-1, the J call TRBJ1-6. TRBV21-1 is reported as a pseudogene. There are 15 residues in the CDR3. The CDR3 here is CASSKGPRGNSPLHF. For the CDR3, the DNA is TGTGCCAGCAGCAAAGGCCCGCGGGGGAATTCACCCCTCCACTTT.

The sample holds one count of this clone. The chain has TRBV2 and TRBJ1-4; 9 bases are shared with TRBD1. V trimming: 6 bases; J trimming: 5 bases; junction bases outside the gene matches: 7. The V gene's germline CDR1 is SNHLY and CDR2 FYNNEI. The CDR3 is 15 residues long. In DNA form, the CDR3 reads TGTGCCAGCAGACCCCGAGACAGGGGGAATGAAAAACTGTTTTTT. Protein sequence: CASRPRDRGNEKLFF.

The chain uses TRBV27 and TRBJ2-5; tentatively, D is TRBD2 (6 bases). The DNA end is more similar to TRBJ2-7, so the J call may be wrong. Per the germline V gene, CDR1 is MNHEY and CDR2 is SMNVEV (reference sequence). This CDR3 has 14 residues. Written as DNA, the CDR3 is TGTGCCAGCAGTTTCGGCGGGAAGTCCTACGAGCAGTACTTC. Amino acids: CASSFGGKSYEQYF.

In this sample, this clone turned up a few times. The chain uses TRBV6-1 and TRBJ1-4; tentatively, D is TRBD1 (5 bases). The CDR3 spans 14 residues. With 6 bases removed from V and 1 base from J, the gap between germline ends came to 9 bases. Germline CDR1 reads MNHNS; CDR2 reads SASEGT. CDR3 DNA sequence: TGTGCCAGCAGGCGGGGCGGAACTAATGAAAAACTGTTTTTT. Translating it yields CASRRGGTNEKLFF.